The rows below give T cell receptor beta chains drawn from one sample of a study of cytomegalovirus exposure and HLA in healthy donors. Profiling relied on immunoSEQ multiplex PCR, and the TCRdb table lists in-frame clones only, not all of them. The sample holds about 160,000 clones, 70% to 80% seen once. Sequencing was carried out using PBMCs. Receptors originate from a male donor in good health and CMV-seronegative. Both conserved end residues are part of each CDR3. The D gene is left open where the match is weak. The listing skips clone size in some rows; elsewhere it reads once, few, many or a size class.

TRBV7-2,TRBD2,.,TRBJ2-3,CASSFIAGGTDTQYF,TGTGCCAGCAGCTTCATAGCGGGGGGCACAGATACGCAGTATTTT
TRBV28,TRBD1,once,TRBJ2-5,CASSGGQGRMETQYF,TGTGCCAGCAGTGGTGGACAGGGGAGGATGGAGACCCAGTACTTC
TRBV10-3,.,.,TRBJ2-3,CAISDPPGLSTDTQYF,TGTGCCATCAGTGACCCCCCCGGGTTGAGCACAGATACGCAGTATTTT
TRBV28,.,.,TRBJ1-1,CASSLPQGLNTEAFF,TGTGCCAGCAGTTTACCGCAGGGGTTGAACACTGAAGCTTTCTTT
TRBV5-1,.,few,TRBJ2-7,CASRKGLHEQYF,TGCGCCAGCCGAAAGGGGTTGCACGAGCAGTACTTC
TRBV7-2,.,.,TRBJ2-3,CASSRGGESTDTQYF,TGTGCCAGCAGCAGGGGGGGAGAAAGCACAGATACGCAGTATTTT
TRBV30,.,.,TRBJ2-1,CAWSLSYNEQFF,TGTGCCTGGAGTTTATCCTACAATGAGCAGTTCTTC
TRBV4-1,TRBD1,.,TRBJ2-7,CASSQDATGGSYEQYF,TGCGCCAGCAGCCAAGACGCGACAGGGGGCTCCTACGAGCAGTACTTC
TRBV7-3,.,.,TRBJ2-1,CASSPGGLANNEQFF,TGTGCCAGCAGCCCAGGGGGACTTGCAAACAATGAGCAGTTCTTC
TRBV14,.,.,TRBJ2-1,CASSPGLNNEQFF,TGTGCCAGCAGCCCGGGACTTAACAATGAGCAGTTCTTC
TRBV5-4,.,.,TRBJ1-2,CASSGPTEEFNYGYTF,TGTGCCAGCAGCGGTCCGACAGAAGAATTCAACTATGGCTACACCTTC
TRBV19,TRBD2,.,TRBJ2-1,CASSMTSGRAWEQFF,TGTGCCAGTAGTATGACTAGCGGGAGGGCCTGGGAGCAGTTCTTC
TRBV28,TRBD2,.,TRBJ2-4,CASSSQLAGVNIQYF,TGTGCCAGCAGTTCTCAGCTAGCGGGAGTGAACATTCAGTACTTC
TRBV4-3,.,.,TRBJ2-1,CASSQSGLNNEQFF,TGCGCCAGCAGCCAGTCGGGACTCAACAATGAGCAGTTCTTC
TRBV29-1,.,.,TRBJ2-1,CSVVTSLVGEQFF,TGCAGCGTTGTCACTAGCTTGGTTGGTGAGCAGTTCTTC
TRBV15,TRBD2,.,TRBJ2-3,CATSREWGGTDTQYF,TGTGCCACCAGCAGAGAGTGGGGGGGTACCGATACGCAGTATTTT
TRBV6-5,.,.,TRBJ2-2,CASSYGRVDTGELFF,TGTGCCAGCAGTTACGGGCGGGTAGACACCGGGGAGCTGTTTTTT
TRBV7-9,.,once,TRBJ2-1,CASSRGAEQFF,TGTGCCAGCAGCCGGGGAGCCGAGCAGTTCTTC
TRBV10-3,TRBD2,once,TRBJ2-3,CAISGLAGAVSSTDTQYF,TGTGCCATCAGTGGACTAGCGGGTGCGGTTAGTAGCACAGATACGCAGTATTTT
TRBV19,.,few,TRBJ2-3,CASRESTDTQYF,TGTGCCAGTAGGGAGAGCACAGATACGCAGTATTTT
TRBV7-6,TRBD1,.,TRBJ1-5,CASSPRQGGQPQHF,TGTGCCAGCAGCCCAAGACAGGGTGGTCAGCCCCAGCATTTT
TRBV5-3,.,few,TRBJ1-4,CASSLVSNRGEKLFF,TGTGCCAGCAGCTTGGTATCTAATCGGGGTGAAAAACTGTTTTTT
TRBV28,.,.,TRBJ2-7,CASSSYVRGEQYF,TGTGCCAGCAGTTCCTATGTACGGGGCGAGCAGTACTTC
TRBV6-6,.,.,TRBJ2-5,CASSLYVGETQYF,TGTGCCAGCAGTTTATATGTCGGAGAGACCCAGTACTTC
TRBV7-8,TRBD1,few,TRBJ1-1,CASSLFWTGSGTEAFF,TGTGCCAGCAGCTTATTTTGGACAGGGAGCGGGACTGAAGCTTTCTTT
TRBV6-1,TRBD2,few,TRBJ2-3,CASVTGRLSQYF,TGTGCCAGCGTGACCGGGAGGCTATCGCAGTATTTT
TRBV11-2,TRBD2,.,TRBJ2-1,CASRRSGGAYNEQFF,TGTGCCAGCAGACGTAGCGGGGGGGCCTACAATGAGCAGTTCTTC
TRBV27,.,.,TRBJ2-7,CASSFGHPRNYEQYF,TGTGCCAGCAGTTTCGGACACCCACGAAACTACGAGCAGTACTTC
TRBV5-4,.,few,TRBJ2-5,CASSLVADQETQYF,TGTGCCAGCAGCTTGGTGGCAGACCAAGAGACCCAGTACTTC
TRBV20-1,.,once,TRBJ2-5,CSASGWETQYF,TGCAGTGCCTCAGGTTGGGAGACCCAGTACTTC
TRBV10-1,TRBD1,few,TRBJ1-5,CASRADRVNQPQHF,TGCGCCAGCAGGGCGGACAGGGTCAATCAGCCCCAGCATTTT
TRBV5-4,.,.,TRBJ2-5,CASSLGRGSQETQYF,TGTGCCAGCAGCTTGGGTAGAGGGAGTCAAGAGACCCAGTACTTC
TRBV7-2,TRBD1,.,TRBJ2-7,CASSQGTGTYEQYF,TGTGCCAGCAGCCAGGGGACAGGGACCTACGAGCAGTACTTC
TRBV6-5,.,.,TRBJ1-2,CASSPTGGAYGYTF,TGTGCCAGCAGTCCCACGGGGGGGGCCTATGGCTACACCTTC
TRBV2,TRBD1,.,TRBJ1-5,CASSEALRTGAQPQHF,TGTGCCAGCAGTGAAGCGCTTCGGACAGGGGCTCAGCCCCAGCATTTT
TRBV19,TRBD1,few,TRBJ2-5,CASRDRGQETQYF,TGTGCCAGTAGGGACAGGGGGCAAGAGACCCAGTACTTC
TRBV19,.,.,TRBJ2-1,CASSSLDSNNEQFF,TGTGCCAGTAGTTCTTTGGACTCAAACAATGAGCAGTTCTTC
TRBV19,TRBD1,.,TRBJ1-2,CASSIRTGGANYGYTF,TGTGCCAGTAGTATACGGACAGGGGGCGCGAACTATGGCTACACCTTC
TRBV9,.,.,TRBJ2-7,CASSVAQGGEQYF,TGTGCCAGCAGCGTAGCTCAGGGGGGCGAGCAGTACTTC
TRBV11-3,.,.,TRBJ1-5,CASSLATGQPQHF,TGTGCCAGCAGCTTAGCTACAGGACAGCCCCAGCATTTT
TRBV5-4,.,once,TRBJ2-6,CASSLGPESSGANVLTF,TGTGCCAGCAGCTTGGGTCCGGAGAGCTCTGGGGCCAACGTCCTGACTTTC
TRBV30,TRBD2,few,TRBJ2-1,CAWSGVLASGSPQTYNEQFF,TGTGCCTGGAGTGGGGTCCTGGCTAGCGGGAGCCCACAAACGTACAATGAGCAGTTCTTC
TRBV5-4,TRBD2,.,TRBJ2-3,CASSTAGGRTDTQYF,TGTGCCAGCAGCACAGCGGGGGGTCGCACAGATACGCAGTATTTT
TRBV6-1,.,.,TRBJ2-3,CASSYTGPPDTQYF,TGTGCCAGCAGCTATACAGGGCCCCCAGATACGCAGTATTTT
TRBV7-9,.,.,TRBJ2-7,CASSPRTGAGVAYEQYF,TGTGCCAGCAGCCCCCGGACAGGAGCGGGAGTGGCCTACGAGCAGTACTTC
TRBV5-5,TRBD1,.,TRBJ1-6,CASSPVAGGDGSPLHF,TGTGCCAGCAGCCCGGTCGCAGGGGGCGACGGGTCACCCCTCCACTTT
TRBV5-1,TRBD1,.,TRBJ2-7,CASSPDRARTHYEQYF,TGCGCCAGCAGCCCGGACAGGGCGAGGACCCACTACGAGCAGTACTTC
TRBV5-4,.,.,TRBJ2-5,CASSYPDRLETQYF,TGTGCCAGCAGCTATCCCGACAGGTTAGAGACCCAGTACTTC
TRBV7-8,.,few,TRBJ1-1,CASSGRLQGWAFF,TGTGCCAGCAGCGGCCGCTTACAGGGCTGGGCTTTCTTT
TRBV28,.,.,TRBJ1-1,CASRVLRDTEAFF,TGTGCCAGCAGAGTACTCAGGGACACTGAAGCTTTCTTT